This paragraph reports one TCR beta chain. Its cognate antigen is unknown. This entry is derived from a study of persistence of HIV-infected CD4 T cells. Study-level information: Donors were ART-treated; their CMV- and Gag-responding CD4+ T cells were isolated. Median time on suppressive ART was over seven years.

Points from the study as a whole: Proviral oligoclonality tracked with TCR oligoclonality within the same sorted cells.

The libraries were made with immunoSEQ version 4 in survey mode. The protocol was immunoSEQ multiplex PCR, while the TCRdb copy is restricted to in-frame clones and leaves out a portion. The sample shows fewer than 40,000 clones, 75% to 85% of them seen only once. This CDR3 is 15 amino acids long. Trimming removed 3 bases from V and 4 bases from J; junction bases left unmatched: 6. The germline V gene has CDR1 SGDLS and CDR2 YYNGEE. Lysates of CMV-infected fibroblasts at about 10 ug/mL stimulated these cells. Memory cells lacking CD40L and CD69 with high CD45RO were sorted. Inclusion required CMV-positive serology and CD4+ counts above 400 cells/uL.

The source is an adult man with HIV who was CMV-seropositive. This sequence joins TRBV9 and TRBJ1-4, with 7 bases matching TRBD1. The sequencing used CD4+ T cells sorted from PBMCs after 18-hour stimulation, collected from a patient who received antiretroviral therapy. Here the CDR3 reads CASSERGHDNEKLFF. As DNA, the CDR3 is TGTGCCAGCAGCGAGAGGGGGCATGATAATGAAAAACTGTTTTTT.